A selection of T cell receptor beta chains follows, all from one sample in a study of metastatic and nonmetastatic thyroid tumors. TCRdb re-called clones from the PCR reads using MiXCR. The sample records more than 20,000 clones, approximately 12% being singletons. The sample was blood. The source is a female donor with papillary thyroid cancer or a benign thyroid nodule (not recorded which). Some clones in this sample may be carry-over from other donors' samples. CDR3s include the opening cysteine and the closing phenylalanine or tryptophan. A D gene is named only where the DNA matches it firmly.

V gene: TRBV4-1
D gene: -
J gene: TRBJ1-1
CDR3 protein: CASSQGVRGNTEAFF

V gene: TRBV19
D gene: -
J gene: TRBJ1-2
CDR3 protein: CASSLPSHGYTF

V gene: TRBV10-3
D gene: -
J gene: TRBJ1-2
CDR3 protein: CAISVEGGPDGYTF

V gene: TRBV18
D gene: -
J gene: TRBJ2-2
CDR3 protein: CASSPPGWELFF

V gene: TRBV24-1
D gene: -
J gene: TRBJ2-2
CDR3 protein: CATSDRARGGHFGGLFF

V gene: TRBV11-2
D gene: -
J gene: TRBJ1-1
CDR3 protein: CASSLAFSGVTEAFF

V gene: TRBV5-1
D gene: TRBD2
J gene: TRBJ2-5
CDR3 protein: CSSSPGLSGETQYF

V gene: TRBV28
D gene: TRBD1
J gene: TRBJ1-1
CDR3 protein: CASSLLGTGTEAFF

V gene: TRBV28
D gene: -
J gene: TRBJ1-1
CDR3 protein: CASHGVNTEAFF

V gene: TRBV6-1
D gene: TRBD1
J gene: TRBJ1-4
CDR3 protein: CASSRGGGGGEKLFF

V gene: TRBV3-1
D gene: -
J gene: TRBJ1-1
CDR3 protein: CASSFTRNTEAFF

V gene: TRBV15
D gene: TRBD1
J gene: TRBJ1-1
CDR3 protein: CATSRDRTSGQGVEAFF

V gene: TRBV20-1
D gene: TRBD1
J gene: TRBJ1-2
CDR3 protein: CSSTPIQGFYGNTF

V gene: TRBV4-3
D gene: TRBD1
J gene: TRBJ1-2
CDR3 protein: CASSQRTGGNYGYTF

V gene: TRBV29-1
D gene: -
J gene: TRBJ1-2
CDR3 protein: CSSRGSYGYTF

V gene: TRBV2
D gene: TRBD1
J gene: TRBJ1-1
CDR3 protein: CASSAGQGPTEAFF

V gene: TRBV7-6
D gene: -
J gene: TRBJ1-1
CDR3 protein: CASSFGETTEAFF

V gene: TRBV3-1
D gene: -
J gene: TRBJ1-5
CDR3 protein: CASSQGMQGQAQHF

V gene: TRBV10-2
D gene: -
J gene: TRBJ1-4
CDR3 protein: CASSEGQHNEKLFF